This T cell receptor (beta chain) was documented in a study of Ad26.COV2.S vaccination and SARS-CoV-2 variants. Study observations and caveats: Quantification of TCR breadth and depth may have yielded underestimates of total T cell responses. Placebo recipients had lower spike-specific TCR breadth than vaccine recipients.

This clone has only a few counts. Antigen unknown. Germline CDR1 MDHEN, CDR2 SYDVKM. The CDR3 loop spans 15 amino acids. V was cut by 6 bases and J by 4 bases, with 18 bases left in between. Treatment meaning: about 20 received Ad26.COV2.S at low or high dose, single or two shots; about 5 received placebo; per-sample allocation not given. Sampling took place 63 days after the first vaccine or placebo injection. Clones were read by immunoSEQ multiplex PCR, and TCRdb kept only the in-frame ones, dropping some. The data contain 300,000 to 350,000 clones, 90% of them singletons. The V and J genes are TRBV28 and TRBJ1-2; D may be TRBD1 (5 bases). The source was peripheral blood, collected in a trial of Ad26.COV2.S vaccine versus placebo. This clonotype originated in a person aged 18 to 65 who received the Ad26.COV2.S COVID-19 vaccine or a placebo. In DNA, the CDR3 is TGTGCCAGCAGCAATCCTCTATGGGGGTCCTATGGCTACACCTTC. Protein sequence: CASSNPLWGSYGYTF.